This T cell receptor beta chain is drawn from a study of control samples from healthy donors and cancer patients. The germline CDR1 and CDR2 sequences are SGHNT and YYREEE (reference sequence). CDR3 length: 14 residues. V lost 2 bases and J lost 6; bases outside the gene matches: 4. Using immunoSEQ multiplex PCR, the repertoire was profiled, and TCRdb retains in-frame clones only, with some absent. Found here are about 80,000 clones, 75% to 85% of them singletons; the top ten hold 11%. This rearrangement joins TRBV5-4 to TRBJ2-3; 9 bases are shared with TRBD2. This clonotype originated in a man in his 60s with head and neck cancer. Sequencing was done on a sample of PBMCs. The DNA of the CDR3 is TGTGCCAGCAGCTTAGCGGGAGGAGGGGATACGCAGTATTTT. Its translation: CASSLAGGGDTQYF.